This entry concerns a single T cell receptor beta chain. As yet, its antigen is unknown. The CDR3 spans 16 residues. The V gene end was trimmed by 3 bases and the J gene end by 4 bases; junction bases not matched to a gene: 6. The germline gives CDR1 MDHEN, CDR2 SYDVKM. Study processing details: Clinicopathological groups differed in CDR3, with these differences serving to build a distant-metastasis classifier for papillary thyroid cancer. TCRdb used MiXCR to call clones anew from the PCR reads. TCRdb, not the authors, supplied the V and J calls. The sample contains roughly 90,000 clones, 15% of which appear only once. This record belongs to a study of metastatic and nonmetastatic thyroid tumors. About the study: Comparative analysis of repertoires was undertaken across blood and tumor or nodule tissue obtained from malignant and benign thyroid patients. General observations from the study: Across blood and tumor, TCR beta diversity in malignant thyroid tumors was reportedly significantly higher than in benign nodules.

Prior to thyroid surgery, none of the patients had received any treatment. The source of this sequence is a female donor with papillary thyroid cancer or a benign thyroid nodule (not recorded which). Some clones in this sample may be carry-over from other donors' samples. Specimen: blood. This chain connects TRBV28 to TRBJ2-1, with TRBD1 identical over 10 bases. The CDR3 region is CASSFRRQGAYNEQFF. The CDR3 coding sequence is TGTGCCAGCAGTTTTCGGAGACAGGGGGCGTACAATGAGCAGTTCTTC.